The 14 T cell receptor beta chains presented below share a single source sample, sequenced in a study of long-term antiretroviral therapy in people with HIV (dated 2022 in TCRdb). The immunoSEQ hsTCRB v3.0 assay was used at survey level resolution to sequence the TRB variable region. What TCRdb holds here is the immuneACCESS table cut down to in-frame rearrangements. Part of the clones is not present; checked against another copy, under half of the missing clones reflect an unresolved V gene, and the others are unexplained. The sample profile shows approximately 31,000 clones; roughly nine tenths of them were found once. The ten top clones hold 10% to 15% of the sample. The specimen comprised unsorted PBMCs, sampled 1.1 years after starting antiretroviral therapy. The receptors come from a man younger than 35 with HIV.

V usage is TRBV30 and J usage is TRBJ2-7; TRBD2 matches at 7 bases. CDR1 and CDR2 (germline): GTSNPN, SVGIG (reference sequence). The CDR3 is made up of 13 amino acids. The ends lost 3 bases at V and 2 bases at J; junction bases unmatched: 4. The CDR3 loop is CAWRQAGAYEQYF. The CDR3 coding sequence is TGTGCCTGGAGACAGGCGGGGGCCTACGAGCAGTACTTC.

This sequence joins TRBV28 and TRBJ2-2; TRBD2 matches 9 bases. Trimming at V came to 7 bases and at J to 5 bases, leaving 8 bases not matched to a gene. The CDR3 has 15 residues. CDR1 MDHEN and CDR2 SYDVKM come from the germline V gene. CDR3 nucleotides: TGTGCCAGCAATGGCGGGAGGGCCGGGACCGGGGAGCTGTTTTTT. Translated, it gives CASNGGRAGTGELFF.

The chain recombines TRBV15 with TRBJ2-3; TRBD2 agrees at 7 bases. CDR1 and CDR2 (germline): LNHNV, YYDKDF (reference sequence). The CDR3 length is 16 residues. The V segment lost 1 base and the J segment 0 bases; nucleotides outside the gene matches: 4. The CDR3 sequence: CATSRGGSGSTDTQYF. The CDR3 region has the DNA TGTGCCACCAGCAGAGGAGGTAGCGGGAGCACAGATACGCAGTATTTT. The whole variable domain, remainder taken from reference TRBV15 and TRBJ2-3, is DAMVIQNPRYQVTQFGKPVTLSCSQTLNHNVMYWYQQKSSQAPKLLFHYYDKDFNNEADTPDNFQSRRPNTSFCFLDIRSPGLGDTAMYLCATSRGGSGSTDTQYFGPGTRLTVL.

This chain uses TRBV2 with TRBJ2-1, with D perhaps TRBD2 (6 bases). The length of the CDR3 is 10 residues. CDR1 is SNHLY, CDR2 FYNNEI, per germline. The germline V and J ends were trimmed by 6 bases and 10 bases, with 7 bases remaining between them. The CDR3 sequence: CASRAGEQFF. Written as DNA, the CDR3 is TGTGCCAGCAGGGCGGGGGAGCAGTTCTTC. Full variable domain (missing parts from reference TRBV2 and TRBJ2-1): EPEVTQTPSHQVTQMGQEVILRCVPISNHLYFYWYRQILGQKVEFLVSFYNNEISEKSEIFDDQFSVERPDGSNFTLKIRSTKLEDSAMYFCASRAGEQFFGPGTRLTVL.

The chain has TRBV28 and TRBJ1-5, with 7 nucleotides matching TRBD1. CDR1 is MDHEN and CDR2 is SYDVKM in the germline V gene. The CDR3 has 13 amino acids. V dropped 9 bases and J dropped 3; count of bases not matched to a gene: 5. CDR3 residues: CASLQGHNQPQHF. The CDR3 nucleotides are TGTGCCAGTTTACAGGGGCACAATCAGCCCCAGCATTTT.

The chain uses TRBV9 and TRBJ2-2; D uncertain. The CDR3 extends over 14 amino acids. Germline assignment: CDR1 SGDLS and CDR2 YYNGEE. V gave up 0 bases and J gave up 3 bases, with 6 bases separating them. The CDR3 sequence is CASSVDLYTGELFF. DNA of the CDR3: TGTGCCAGCAGCGTAGACCTCTACACCGGGGAGCTGTTTTTT.

This chain connects TRBV11-3 to TRBJ2-1; the D is unclear. Trimming removed 0 bases at V and 6 bases at J, with 9 bases between. The length of the CDR3 is 14 residues. The germline gives CDR1 SGHNT, CDR2 YENEEA. The CDR3 reads CASSLDRYGNEQFF. As DNA, the CDR3 is TGTGCCAGCAGCTTAGATCGGTACGGCAATGAGCAGTTCTTC.

This chain connects TRBV5-4 to TRBJ1-2; D uncertain. The CDR3 loop spans 14 amino acids. The V and J ends lost 4 bases and 1 base respectively, with 11 bases between them. Germline V CDR1 and CDR2: SGHNT, YYREEE (reference sequence). DNA for the CDR3: TGTGCCAGCAGCCGGGGTGGCATTAACTATGGCTACACCTTC. It translates to CASSRGGINYGYTF.

The V gene is TRBV10-3, the J gene TRBJ2-3, with 7 nucleotides matching TRBD2. J lost 5 bases, V lost 4 bases, and 6 bases had no gene match. This CDR3 region has 14 residues. Germline CDR1 and CDR2: ENHRY and SYGVKD. The CDR3 here is CAISGTSAVDTQYF. CDR3 coding DNA: TGTGCCATCAGTGGGACTAGTGCAGTAGATACGCAGTATTTT.

By sample fraction, this clone is medium-sized. The chain links TRBV7-9 to TRBJ2-1; TRBD1 aligns across 8 bases. Germline V gene lookup returns CDR1 SEHNR and CDR2 FQNEAQ (reference sequence). The V gene end was trimmed by 5 bases and the J gene end by 0 bases; junction bases not matched to a gene: 6. CDR3 length: 16 residues. CDR3 sequence reads: CASSARQGISYNEQFF. DNA for the CDR3: TGTGCCAGCAGCGCCCGACAGGGGATCTCCTACAATGAGCAGTTCTTC.

V gene TRBV4-1 combines with J gene TRBJ2-6; TRBD1 might be the D (6 bases). Trimming cost V 0 bases and J 1 base, with 7 bases left between them. Germline lookup yields CDR1 MGHRA and CDR2 YSYEKL. CDR3 length: 16 amino acids. CDR3 coding DNA: TGCGCCAGCAGCCAAGAACAGGGATCTGGGGCCAACGTCCTGACTTTC. Residues: CASSQEQGSGANVLTF.

This sequence joins TRBV27 and TRBJ2-7, with TRBD2 identical over 13 bases. The CDR3 runs to 15 residues. V lost 2 bases to trimming and J lost 3 bases; unmatched junction nucleotides: 1. CDR1 MNHEY and CDR2 SMNVEV come from the germline V gene (reference sequence). The chain's CDR3 is CASSLRTSGSYEQYF. CDR3 bases: TGTGCCAGCAGTTTAAGGACTAGCGGGAGCTACGAGCAGTACTTC.

This chain links TRBV7-8 with TRBJ2-3; TRBD1 matches 12 bases. Looked up from germline, CDR1 is SGHVS and CDR2 is FQNEAQ. The CDR3 totals 15 residues. Trimming cost V 5 bases and J 5 bases; bases outside gene matches: 5. The CDR3 DNA sequence: TGTGCCAGCAGCCCGGGACAGGGGGCGGAAGATACGCAGTATTTT. It yields the protein CASSPGQGAEDTQYF.

This clone came up a few times. The V and J genes are TRBV5-6 and TRBJ2-3; no clear D. Trimming removed 4 bases at V and 6 bases at J, with 6 bases between. In germline, CDR1 is SGHDT, CDR2 YYEEEE. The CDR3 runs to 11 residues. This CDR3 is CASSKGDTQYF. CDR3 bases: TGTGCCAGCAGCAAGGGCGATACGCAGTATTTT.